The sequence of this T cell receptor beta chain was determined in a study of shared T cell receptors in the human thymus. Using immunoSEQ multiplex PCR, the repertoire was profiled, and TCRdb retains in-frame clones only, with some absent. The sample consists of some 640,000 clones, 70% to 90% of them appearing once. CDR3 length equals 15 residues. V lost 7 bases and J lost 10, with 20 bases in between. Per the germline V gene, CDR1 is LNHDA and CDR2 is SQIVND (reference sequence). This sample also belongs to another study, concerning human thymus T cells. That paper states: Thymic and blood repertoires appeared to display a bias in their usage of V and J genes. Thymic TCR repertoires of unrelated people reportedly overlapped highly.

The chain is built from TRBV19 and TRBJ2-6, with a weak D call TRBD1 (6 bases). The source is a boy in the first two years of life with a congenital heart defect. Specimen: thymocytes. The CDR3 region is CASTPGTPTYNVLTF. The CDR3 coding sequence is TGTGCCAGTACCCCCGGGACACCGACATATAACGTCCTGACTTTC. The full variable domain, with the rest looked up from reference TRBV19 and TRBJ2-6, is DGGITQSPKYLFRKEGQNVTLSCEQNLNHDAMYWYRQDPGQGLRLIYYSQIVNDFQKGDIAEGYSVSREKKESFPLTVTSAQKNPTAFYLCASTPGTPTYNVLTFGAGSRLTVL.